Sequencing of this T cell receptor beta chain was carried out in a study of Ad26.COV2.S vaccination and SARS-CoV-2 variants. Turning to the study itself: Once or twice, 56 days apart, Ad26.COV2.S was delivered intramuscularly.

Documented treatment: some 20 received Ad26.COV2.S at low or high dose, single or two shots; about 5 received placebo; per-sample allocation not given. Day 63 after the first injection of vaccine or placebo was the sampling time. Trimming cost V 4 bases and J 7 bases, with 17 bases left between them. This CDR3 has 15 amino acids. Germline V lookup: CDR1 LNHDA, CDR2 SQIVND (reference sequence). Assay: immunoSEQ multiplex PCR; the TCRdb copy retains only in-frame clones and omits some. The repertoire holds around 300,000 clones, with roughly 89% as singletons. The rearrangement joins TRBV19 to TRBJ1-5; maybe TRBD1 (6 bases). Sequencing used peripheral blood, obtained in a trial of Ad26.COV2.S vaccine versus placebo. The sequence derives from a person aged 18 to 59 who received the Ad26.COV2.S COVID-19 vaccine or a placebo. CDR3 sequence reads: CASSTYRAGGQPQHF. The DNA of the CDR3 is TGTGCCAGTAGTACCTACAGGGCAGGAGGACAGCCCCAGCATTTT.